Below are 25 T cell receptor beta chains sequenced from a single sample in a study of PD-1 blockade in classical Hodgkin lymphoma (dated by TCRdb to 2020 to 2022). This sample's time point label indicates: newly diagnosed, previously untreated cHL patient sample. Magnetic negative selection with a Miltenyi CD4+ T cell isolation kit was used to purify CD4+ T cells from thawed PBMCs. Library generation was performed with the immunoSEQ multiplex PCR assay. The table was pulled from immuneACCESS by TCRdb, which kept in-frame rearrangements only. Such tables lose some clones; where checked, under half of the loss comes from unresolved V genes, and the rest has no known cause. In all, the sample holds 20,000 to 25,000 clones, and more than 85% of those were seen once. Clones ranked in the top ten supply around 0.4% of the sample. The sequenced sample consisted of CD4+ T cells from blood. These TCRs come from a human donor with classical Hodgkin lymphoma.

V and J are TRBV6-5 and TRBJ1-1, with D perhaps matching TRBD1 (5 bases). The germline V gene has CDR1 MNHEY and CDR2 SVGAGI. There are 13 residues in the CDR3. V was cut by 7 bases and J by 9 bases, with 18 bases left in between. CDR3 region: CASTSRGSIQAFF. The CDR3 bases are TGTGCCAGCACCTCAAGGGGTTCAATACAAGCTTTCTTT.

The chain carries TRBV14 and TRBJ2-5; D is ambiguous. This CDR3 has 14 amino acids. From germline, CDR1 is SGHDN and CDR2 FVKESK. V was pared by 1 base and J by 5 bases, with 11 bases between. This CDR3 is CASSQVGKGETQYF. CDR3 sequence (DNA): TGTGCCAGCAGCCAAGTTGGGAAAGGGGAGACCCAGTACTTC.

The chain carries TRBV6-1 and TRBJ1-4; D possibly corresponds to TRBD1 (5 bases). V dropped 10 bases and J dropped 4 bases, with 10 bases sitting between them. In germline, CDR1 is MNHNS, CDR2 SASEGT. The CDR3 totals 12 residues. This CDR3 reads CATGTGNEKLFF. CDR3 sequence (DNA): TGTGCCACCGGGACTGGTAATGAAAAACTGTTTTTT.

J is TRBJ2-1 and V is TRBV7-9; D is possibly TRBD2 (5 bases). Germline V gene lookup returns CDR1 SEHNR and CDR2 FQNEAQ (reference sequence). The CDR3 totals 17 residues. The V end lost 0 bases, the J end lost 4 bases, and 16 bases lay between the germline ends. The CDR3 sequence is CASSLALGLRLYNEQFF. The CDR3 DNA reads TGTGCCAGCAGCTTAGCGCTCGGACTGAGGTTATACAATGAGCAGTTCTTC.

The gene calls are TRBV19 and TRBJ1-1; D may be TRBD1 (6 bases). The CDR3 loop spans 18 amino acids. The germline CDR1 and CDR2 sequences are LNHDA and SQIVND (reference sequence). Trimming stripped 3 bases from V and 2 bases from J, with 22 bases between. CDR3 amino acids: CASSISPRPTGSNTEAFF. As DNA, the CDR3 is TGTGCCAGTAGTATTTCCCCAAGGCCAACAGGGTCAAACACTGAAGCTTTCTTT.

The V gene is TRBV7-6, the J gene TRBJ1-6; a weak D match, TRBD1 (6 bases). The CDR3 loop spans 15 amino acids. Germline loops: CDR1 SGHVS, CDR2 FNYEAQ. V lost 3 bases, J lost 3 bases, and 9 bases lay in between. This CDR3 is CASSLMTGYNSPLHF. For the CDR3, the DNA is TGTGCCAGCAGCTTGATGACAGGCTATAATTCACCCCTCCACTTT.

The V and J genes are TRBV30 and TRBJ2-5; D uncertain. The CDR3 has 15 amino acids. Trimming shortened V by 2 bases and J by 0 bases, and 13 bases separated the two germline ends. The V gene's germline CDR1 is GTSNPN and CDR2 SVGIG (reference sequence). The CDR3 DNA is TGTGCCTGGAGTCTAGGGCAGGTCTACCAAGAGACCCAGTACTTC. Its protein is CAWSLGQVYQETQYF.

The V gene is TRBV7-8, the J gene TRBJ1-3; the D gene is possibly TRBD1 (6 bases). Looked up from germline, CDR1 is SGHVS and CDR2 is FQNEAQ. The V and J ends lost 5 bases and 0 bases respectively, with 11 bases between them. The CDR3 is 15 amino acids. The CDR3 spells CASSVTGYSGNTIYF. The CDR3 DNA reads TGTGCCAGCAGCGTGACAGGCTACTCTGGAAACACCATATATTTT.

This chain uses TRBV30 with TRBJ2-4; 8 nucleotides align to TRBD1. CDR1 is GTSNPN and CDR2 is SVGIG in the germline V gene (reference sequence). This CDR3 spans 15 amino acids. V trimming: 0 bases; J trimming: 4 bases; junction bases outside the gene matches: 5. The CDR3 DNA reads as TGTGCCTGGAGTGTACCCCGGACAGGGAAAAACATTCAGTACTTC. This sequence encodes CAWSVPRTGKNIQYF.

The V call is TRBV15, the J call TRBJ2-2, with 7 bases fitting TRBD1. The CDR3 is made up of 14 amino acids. The germline gives CDR1 LNHNV, CDR2 YYDKDF (reference sequence). V shed 7 bases, J shed 4 bases, and the junction held 6 bases outside the gene matches. The CDR3: CATKQGIGTGELFF. CDR3 sequence (DNA): TGTGCCACCAAACAGGGGATTGGCACCGGGGAGCTGTTTTTT. Combining the CDR3 with reference TRBV15 and TRBJ2-2 gives the whole variable domain DAMVIQNPRYQVTQFGKPVTLSCSQTLNHNVMYWYQQKSSQAPKLLFHYYDKDFNNEADTPDNFQSRRPNTSFCFLDIRSPGLGDTAMYLCATKQGIGTGELFFGEGSRLTVL.

The chain carries TRBV11-1 and TRBJ2-7; either TRBD1 or TRBD2 may fit D (5 bases each). The CDR3 extends over 14 amino acids. Germline V lookup: CDR1 SGHAT, CDR2 FQDESV (reference sequence). V shed 5 bases and J shed 1 base, with 12 bases lying between them. CDR3 coding DNA: TGTGCCAGCAGCCCTCGGGACGGGTCCTACGAGCAGTACTTC. Protein sequence: CASSPRDGSYEQYF.

V is TRBV7-8 and J is TRBJ1-1, with D hard to call. Germline V gene lookup returns CDR1 SGHVS and CDR2 FQNEAQ. The CDR3 has 13 residues. Trimming cost V 6 bases and J 5 bases, with 13 bases left between them. CDR3 region: CASRTPPGTEAFF. DNA for the CDR3: TGTGCCAGCAGAACCCCCCCGGGGACTGAAGCTTTCTTT.

The V gene is TRBV5-1, the J gene TRBJ1-2, with D tentatively TRBD1 (5 bases). The CDR3 extends over 14 amino acids. Trimming pared 0 bases from V and 9 bases from J, leaving 15 bases between. From germline, CDR1 is SGHRS and CDR2 YFSETQ. The CDR3 is CASSLAPFGGSYTF. CDR3 sequence (DNA): TGCGCCAGCAGCTTGGCTCCGTTCGGGGGGAGCTACACCTTC.

This clone appeared a single time. V gene TRBV10-3 combines with J gene TRBJ2-5; 14 positions agree with TRBD2. The germline V gene encodes CDR1 ENHRY and CDR2 SYGVKD. The V gene end was trimmed by 6 bases and the J gene end by 4 bases; junction bases not matched to a gene: 7. The CDR3 is 16 residues long. For the CDR3, the DNA is TGTGCCATCAGACCGGGACTAGCGGGAGATTTAGAGACCCAGTACTTC. As protein: CAIRPGLAGDLETQYF.

The chain employs TRBV5-4 and TRBJ2-3; TRBD1 matches at 9 bases. V lost 4 bases to trimming and J lost 4 bases; unmatched junction nucleotides: 4. The V gene's germline CDR1 is SGHNT and CDR2 YYREEE (reference sequence). The CDR3 runs to 14 residues. CDR3 sequence: CASSLTGGADTQYF. DNA for the CDR3: TGTGCCAGCAGCCTAACAGGGGGCGCAGATACGCAGTATTTT.

This rearrangement joins TRBV7-9 to TRBJ2-7; 8 bases agree with TRBD1. The germline V gene has CDR1 SEHNR and CDR2 FQNEAQ (reference sequence). This CDR3 contains 16 residues. The V gene end was trimmed by 1 base and the J gene end by 7 bases; junction bases not matched to a gene: 12. CDR3 coding DNA: TGTGCCAGCAGCTTAGGGGCAGGGCCCACAGGGGGAGAGCAGTACTTC. Protein sequence: CASSLGAGPTGGEQYF.

The rearrangement links TRBV19 to TRBJ1-2; D is possibly TRBD1 (5 bases). V gave up 7 bases and J gave up 8 bases, with 20 bases separating them. The CDR3 covers 14 residues. CDR1 and CDR2 (germline): LNHDA, SQIVND (reference sequence). The CDR3 sequence: CASKSPGNFVGYTF. The CDR3, as DNA: TGTGCCAGTAAGTCGCCAGGGAACTTCGTCGGCTACACCTTC.

The chain is built from TRBV7-8 and TRBJ2-7; D is undetermined. V was cut by 2 bases and J by 4 bases, with 15 bases left in between. The germline CDR1 and CDR2 sequences are SGHVS and FQNEAQ. The CDR3 spans 15 residues. The CDR3 reads CASSLKGRPIYEQYF. DNA for the CDR3: TGTGCCAGCAGCTTAAAAGGTCGACCGATATACGAGCAGTACTTC.

This chain connects TRBV19 to TRBJ2-7, with TRBD2 identical over 12 bases. J was trimmed by 2 bases and V by 3 bases; bases with no gene match: 5. Germline values: CDR1 LNHDA, CDR2 SQIVND (reference sequence). The length of the CDR3 is 16 residues. CDR3 coding DNA: TGTGCCAGTAGTATCTGGACTAGCGGGGTGACCTACGAGCAGTACTTC. Residues: CASSIWTSGVTYEQYF.

The CDR3 coding sequence is TGTGCCAGCAGCTTAGTGGTCAAGGATACGCAGTATTTT. Translating it yields CASSLVVKDTQYF. The V gene is TRBV7-8, the J gene TRBJ2-3; no clear D gene. This CDR3 is 13 amino acids long. Trimming stripped 1 base from V and 6 bases from J, with 8 bases between. Looked up from germline, CDR1 is SGHVS and CDR2 is FQNEAQ.

V gene TRBV5-6 combines with J gene TRBJ2-1; no reliable D call. CDR1 and CDR2 (germline): SGHDT, YYEEEE. Trimming stripped 0 bases from V and 6 bases from J, with 7 bases between. The length of the CDR3 is 13 residues. The CDR3 nucleotides read TGTGCCAGCAGCTTGGGGGTGCGCAATGAGCAGTTCTTC. Amino acid sequence: CASSLGVRNEQFF.

The genes are TRBV9 and TRBJ2-1, with TRBD2 matching over 9 bases. The V segment lost 4 bases and the J segment 0 bases; nucleotides outside the gene matches: 8. Germline CDR1 and CDR2: SGDLS and YYNGEE. The CDR3 length is 17 residues. The DNA for the CDR3 is TGTGCCAGCAGCCCACGACTAGCGGTTAGCTCCTACAATGAGCAGTTCTTC. Protein: CASSPRLAVSSYNEQFF.

The chain combines TRBV18 with TRBJ1-1, with 9 bases matching TRBD1. The junction had 4 bases not matched to a gene; V was cut back by 5 bases and J by 3 bases. Germline V gene sequence: CDR1 KGHSH, CDR2 LQKENI. The CDR3 has 14 residues. The CDR3 spells CASSSGTGYTEAFF. In nucleotides, the CDR3 is TGTGCCAGCTCATCCGGGACAGGGTACACTGAAGCTTTCTTT.

The CDR3 nucleotides are TGCGCCAGCAGCTCGGCCCCGGGACAGGGCGGGGGCACTGAAGCTTTCTTT. This encodes CASSSAPGQGGGTEAFF. This rearrangement joins TRBV5-1 to TRBJ1-1; 9 bases are a match to TRBD1. Trimming removed 3 bases from V and 4 bases from J; junction bases left unmatched: 13. The CDR3 loop spans 17 amino acids. Per germline, CDR1 SGHRS and CDR2 YFSETQ. Together with reference TRBV5-1 and TRBJ1-1, the CDR3 gives the full variable domain: KAGVTQTPRYLIKTRGQQVTLSCSPISGHRSVSWYQQTPGQGLQFLFEYFSETQRNKGNFPGRFSGRQFSNSRSEMNVSTLELGDSALYLCASSSAPGQGGGTEAFFGQGTRLTVV.

This clone was seen only a few times. The genes are TRBV25-1 and TRBJ1-2; D not resolved. The germline V gene encodes CDR1 MGHDK and CDR2 SYGVNS. The V and J ends lost 0 bases and 8 bases respectively, with 4 bases between them. This CDR3 has 11 residues. The CDR3 reads CASSEYRGYTF. DNA of the CDR3: TGTGCCAGCAGTGAATACAGGGGCTACACCTTC.